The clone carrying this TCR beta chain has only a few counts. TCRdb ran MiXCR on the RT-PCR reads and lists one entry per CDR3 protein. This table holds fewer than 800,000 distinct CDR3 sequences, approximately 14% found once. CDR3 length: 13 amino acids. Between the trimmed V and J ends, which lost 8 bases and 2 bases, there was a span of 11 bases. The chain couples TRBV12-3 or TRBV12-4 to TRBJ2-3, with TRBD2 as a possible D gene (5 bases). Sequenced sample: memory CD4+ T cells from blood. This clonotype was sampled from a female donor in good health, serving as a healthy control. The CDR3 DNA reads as TGTGCCAGCCACACGAGGGACACAGATACGCAGTATTTT. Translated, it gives CASHTRDTDTQYF.